This T cell receptor (beta chain) was retrieved from a study of blood T cell repertoires in COVID-19. At the level of the study: From the United States, Italy and Spain came samples of acute and convalescent COVID-19. PBMCs, B-cell-depleted T cells, or T cells were the source of the cDNA or gDNA that made up the material.

CDR1 and CDR2 (germline): MDHEN, SYDVKM. V was clipped by 3 bases and J by 4 bases; unmatched bases: 5. The CDR3 is 16 residues long. How the authors handled the data: Using reference gene primer amplification, nucleated cell counts were estimated. The method was immunoSEQ multiplex PCR; TCRdb's version includes in-frame clones alone and lacks a portion of them. V, J and clone size were drawn from that table, and D and trimming were deduced from the DNA. The data show 250,000 to 300,000 clones, with approximately 90% seen just once and approximately 4% held by the top ten. The sequence came from a man in his late teens or twenties with active or convalescent COVID-19. V usage is TRBV28 and J usage is TRBJ2-2; TRBD1 matches at 10 bases. Sequenced material: peripheral blood. The CDR3 loop reads CASSFRDRGATGELFF. CDR3 nucleotide sequence: TGTGCCAGCAGTTTCCGGGACAGGGGCGCCACCGGGGAGCTGTTTTTT.